This T cell receptor (beta chain) derives from a study of cytomegalovirus exposure and HLA in healthy donors. Primers for the PCR totalled 60 Vbeta and 13 Jbeta. Profiled with immunoSEQ multiplex PCR; TCRdb holds only in-frame clones, not every one. The table lists some 150,000 clones, 60% to 80% of them singletons. With V trimmed by 3 bases and J by 7 bases, 7 bases remained unmatched. This CDR3 region has 15 residues. Per germline, CDR1 SNHLY and CDR2 FYNNEI. Turning to this clone: Its antigen is unidentified.

Study results and limitations: When analyzed later, a missense DCLRE1C variant was found to be linked to TCR beta V- and J-gene trimming. It was reportedly the case that the classifier diagnosed cytomegalovirus status with high specificity and sensitivity. What a later analysis showed was that several of the most significant clusters appeared linked to common viral pathogens.

The sample was PBMCs. This sequence was found in a woman aged 25-40 years in good health and CMV-seronegative. The chain carries TRBV2 and TRBJ2-2; 8 bases are a match to TRBD1. In nucleotides, the CDR3 is TGTGCCAGCAGTGACCGACAGGGGAGGATCGGGGAGCTGTTTTTT. It specifies CASSDRQGRIGELFF. The full variable domain, rest sourced from reference TRBV2 and TRBJ2-2, is EPEVTQTPSHQVTQMGQEVILRCVPISNHLYFYWYRQILGQKVEFLVSFYNNEISEKSEIFDDQFSVERPDGSNFTLKIRSTKLEDSAMYFCASSDRQGRIGELFFGEGSRLTVL.